A selection of T cell receptor beta chains follows, all from one sample in a study of cytomegalovirus exposure and HLA in healthy donors. TCRdb keeps only in-frame clones here, not all; method: immunoSEQ multiplex PCR. Counted here are 65,000 to 90,000 clones, about 90% occurring once; the ten biggest clones make up about 4.1%. The sequenced sample was PBMCs. These receptor sequences come from a woman under 30 in good health and CMV-seropositive. The CDR3 runs from the conserved cysteine through the conserved F or W. Fields, in order: D gene, clone size, V gene, J gene, CDR3 DNA, CDR3 protein. D genes are given only for firm matches. For some rows the clone size is stated as once, few or many, or as a class when expanded; others skip it.

>TRBD2|few|TRBV7-9|TRBJ2-7
TGTGCCAGCAGCTTACTCACTAGCGGGGGACCCTACGAGCAGTACTTC
CASSLLTSGGPYEQYF
>TRBD2|NA|TRBV7-6|TRBJ2-1
TGTGCCAGCAGCTTAGCGCCGAGCGGGGCGGCTTACAATGAGCAGTTCTTC
CASSLAPSGAAYNEQFF
>NA|NA|TRBV5-4|TRBJ2-3
TGTGCCAGCAGCATCCGGGACTCCCCCACAGATACGCAGTATTTT
CASSIRDSPTDTQYF
>NA|once|TRBV7-2|TRBJ1-6
TGTGCCAGCAGCTTTACATATTCACCCCTCCACTTT
CASSFTYSPLHF
>NA|NA|TRBV7-9|TRBJ1-6
TGTGCCAGCAGCTTAGCGGCAGGGAAGGGGGTTACCCTCCACTTT
CASSLAAGKGVTLHF
>NA|NA|TRBV12-2|TRBJ2-7
TGTGCAAGTCGCCCCGACTGGTCTCCCTACGAGCAGTACTTC
CASRPDWSPYEQYF
>NA|NA|TRBV18|TRBJ2-1
TGTGCCAGCTCACCACCTTCTTTAGTAAATGAGCAGTTCTTC
CASSPPSLVNEQFF
>NA|NA|TRBV5-4|TRBJ2-1
TGTGCCAGCAGCTTGTATGGCGGGGCCTACAATGAGCAGTTCTTC
CASSLYGGAYNEQFF
>TRBD1|NA|TRBV30|TRBJ2-7
TGTGCCTGGAACCTAGGGGGACAGACCTACGAGCAGTACTTC
CAWNLGGQTYEQYF
>NA|NA|TRBV7-9|TRBJ1-1
TGTGCCAGCAGCTTAGGACTGGGGAACACTGAAGCTTTCTTT
CASSLGLGNTEAFF
>TRBD1|NA|TRBV19|TRBJ2-3
TGTGCCAGTAGCACATTGAGGGACAGTTCAGATACGCAGTATTTT
CASSTLRDSSDTQYF
>TRBD2|few|TRBV6-4|TRBJ2-3
TGTGCCAGCAGTGACTCTGGCGGGGGGGCCCCAGATACGCAGTATTTT
CASSDSGGGAPDTQYF
>NA|NA|TRBV21-1|TRBJ2-7
TGTGCCAGCAGCAACCGGTCGAGAAACGAGCAGTACTTC
CASSNRSRNEQYF
>NA|few|TRBV12-5|TRBJ1-5
TGTGCTAGTGGTTTGGACAGGGGCAATCAGCCCCAGCATTTT
CASGLDRGNQPQHF
>TRBD1|NA|TRBV10-3|TRBJ2-5
TGTGCCATCAGCAACTCAAAAGGGGACAGGCAAGAGACCCAGTACTTC
CAISNSKGDRQETQYF
>TRBD2|NA|TRBV27|TRBJ2-3
TGTGCCAGCAGCCGAAACGGACTAGCGGGATACCCTGCGCAGTATTTT
CASSRNGLAGYPAQYF
>NA|NA|TRBV9|TRBJ2-1
TGTGCCAGCAGCGAAACAGGGATAAGCTCCTACAATGAGCAGTTCTTC
CASSETGISSYNEQFF
>TRBD1|NA|TRBV19|TRBJ2-7
TGTGCCAGTAGTAGGACAGGGGATAGCCACGAGCAGTACTTC
CASSRTGDSHEQYF
>TRBD1|NA|TRBV7-6|TRBJ2-7
TGTGCCAGCAGTACCCCGGGACAGGATCGTAGCTCCTACGAGCAGTACTTC
CASSTPGQDRSSYEQYF
>NA|NA|TRBV27|TRBJ2-7
TGTGCCAGCAGTCTATTCCAGGGTGTCGAGCAGTACTTC
CASSLFQGVEQYF
>TRBD1|NA|TRBV28|TRBJ2-7
TGTGCCAGCAGGGTGACAGGGGTCTACGAGCAGTACTTC
CASRVTGVYEQYF
>TRBD1|NA|TRBV6-5|TRBJ2-5
TGTGCCAGCAGTCTAGGACAGGGCGATGCGGAGACCCAGTACTTC
CASSLGQGDAETQYF
>NA|NA|TRBV18|TRBJ1-3
TGTGCCAGCTCACCACCCGGCGGACTCTCTGGAAACACCATATATTTT
CASSPPGGLSGNTIYF
>TRBD1|NA|TRBV5-4|TRBJ1-2
TGTGCCAGCAGCTCACAGGGGATTAACTATGGCTACACCTTC
CASSSQGINYGYTF
>NA|NA|TRBV9|TRBJ2-3
TGTGCCAGCAGCGTAGTAGCCAGCGGCACAGATACGCAGTATTTT
CASSVVASGTDTQYF
>NA|NA|TRBV5-6|TRBJ1-2
TGTGCCAGCAGCGAGGGCCGGGGTCGCGGCTACACCTTC
CASSEGRGRGYTF
>TRBD1|NA|TRBV7-2|TRBJ2-3
TGTGCCAGCAGCTTAGGATACAGGGGCGCGGATACAGATACGCAGTATTTT
CASSLGYRGADTDTQYF
>NA|NA|TRBV9|TRBJ2-5
TGTGCCAGCAGCGTAACGGGATCAGAGACCCAGTACTTC
CASSVTGSETQYF
>TRBD1|NA|TRBV19|TRBJ2-2
TGTGCCAGTAGTAGGGGACAGGGGGCGAACACCGGGGAGCTGTTTTTT
CASSRGQGANTGELFF
>NA|once|TRBV12-2|TRBJ1-1
TGTGCAAGTCGCTTAGGCTGGACAGAGGGTACTGAAGCTTTCTTT
CASRLGWTEGTEAFF
>TRBD1|NA|TRBV13|TRBJ2-1
TGTGCCAGCAGCTTACCGCTTTTGACAGGGTCCGTCTACAATGAGCAGTTCTTC
CASSLPLLTGSVYNEQFF
>TRBD2|NA|TRBV7-2|TRBJ2-3
TGTGCCAGCAGCATCCACCGGACTAGCGGAACCACAGATACGCAGTATTTT
CASSIHRTSGTTDTQYF
>NA|NA|TRBV15|TRBJ2-5
TGTGCCACCAGTATGAGCTTCCAAGAGACCCAGTACTTC
CATSMSFQETQYF
>TRBD2|NA|TRBV15|TRBJ2-2
TGTGCCACCAGCAGAGAAGGCGGGAGGGCGGAGCTGTTTTTT
CATSREGGRAELFF
>NA|NA|TRBV5-6|TRBJ2-4
TGTGCCAGCAGACTGGGAGGGGGGATAGCCAAAAACATTCAGTACTTC
CASRLGGGIAKNIQYF
>NA|NA|TRBV5-6|TRBJ2-2
TGTGCCAGCACTATACTAACTTTCAACACCGGGGAGCTGTTTTTT
CASTILTFNTGELFF
>TRBD1|once|TRBV10-3|TRBJ1-4
TGTGCCATCCCGAGGGGGACAGGGGAAGAAAAACTGTTTTTT
CAIPRGTGEEKLFF
>NA|NA|TRBV5-1|TRBJ2-7
TGCGCCAGCAGCCCCGACAGGTACGAGCAGTACTTC
CASSPDRYEQYF
>TRBD1|NA|TRBV30|TRBJ2-7
TGTGCCTGGGCCGGGACAGGGCCCTACGAGCAGTACTTC
CAWAGTGPYEQYF
>NA|few|TRBV9|TRBJ2-1
TGTGCCAGCAGCGTTCTAGCGACTGGCAATGAGCAGTTCTTC
CASSVLATGNEQFF
>NA|once|TRBV2|TRBJ2-7
TGTGCCAGCGACGGACACTACGAGCAGTACTTC
CASDGHYEQYF
>TRBD1|NA|TRBV2|TRBJ1-5
TGTGCCAGCACCCTGTCCCCCTACTCTAGATTGGGACAGGTAAACAATCAGCCCCAGCATTTT
CASTLSPYSRLGQVNNQPQHF
>TRBD1|NA|TRBV28|TRBJ1-2
TGTGCCAGCAGTCGACAGGGGAAATATGGCTACACCTTC
CASSRQGKYGYTF